The source of this T cell receptor (beta chain) is a study of response to subunit inactivated influenza vaccine. General study results and limits: Every seasonal influenza vaccination brings in few new T cells, the authors suggested.

The CDR3 contains 14 residues. Germline CDR1 reads SQVTM; CDR2 reads ANQGSEA. Trimming shortened V by 5 bases and J by 0 bases, and 13 bases separated the two germline ends. Only a few counts were recorded for this clonotype. What it binds is unknown. In TCRdb, the RT-PCR reads were re-called with MiXCR into one record per CDR3 protein. The sample shows a few hundred thousand distinct CDR3 sequences, about a tenth of them seen only once. The clonotype was recovered from a man aged 45-65 years who received an inactivated influenza vaccine. The source was PBMCs from blood, collected 35 to 45 days after vaccination. The chain uses TRBV29-1 and TRBJ1-1, with a possible D match to TRBD1 (6 bases). CDR3 sequence reads: CSVTRTVMNTEAFF. CDR3 nucleotides: TGCAGCGTTACACGGACAGTTATGAACACTGAAGCTTTCTTT.